The entry that follows covers one TCR beta chain sequence. Antigen unknown. This table comes from immunoSEQ multiplex PCR, and its TCRdb copy is limited to in-frame clones, with some not included. The profile shows approximately 90,000 clones, roughly 88% of them singletons. The data were taken from a study of OX40 agonist ivuxolimab in advanced cancers. Overall study context: Patient treatment consisted of intravenous ivuxolimab administration every 2 weeks at 0.01 to 10 mg/kg.

CDR1 is GTSNPN and CDR2 is SVGIG in the germline V gene (reference sequence). The CDR3 is 12 amino acids. General study points: CD4+ and CD8+ T cells in blood underwent clonal expansion by week 6 at 0.1 to 3.0 mg/kg. A proportion of nonresponders additionally exhibited low normalized T-cell clonal expansion.

The sequenced sample was CD4+ or CD8+ T cells sorted from blood, obtained in a trial of the OX40 agonist ivuxolimab. The origin of this receptor is an adult with an advanced solid tumor such as melanoma, head and neck, liver or kidney cancer. The chain joins TRBV30 to TRBJ2-5, with D hard to call. The CDR3 region has the DNA TGTGTCACAAGTACCCCGCAAGAGACCCAGTACTTC. Its protein product is CVTSTPQETQYF.